The sequence of this T cell receptor beta chain was determined in a study of blood T cell repertoires in COVID-19. Study in general: The study drew acute and convalescent COVID-19 samples from the United States, Italy and Spain. Sample material is recorded as cDNA or gDNA derived from T cells, B-cell-depleted T cells, or PBMCs.

Original processing methods: Amplification of reference gene primers provided the estimated nucleated cell counts. Using immunoSEQ multiplex PCR, the repertoire was profiled, and TCRdb retains in-frame clones only, with some absent. That table furnishes V, J and clone size, whereas the DNA furnished D and trimming. Of some 200,000 clones listed, around 80% are singletons. Germline CDR1 and CDR2: MGHDK and SYGVNS. Trimming cost V 3 bases and J 1 base, with 10 bases left between them. The CDR3 loop spans 15 amino acids. The genes are TRBV25-1 and TRBJ1-5; maybe TRBD1 (6 bases). The receptor was isolated from a woman aged 40 to 49 who had recovered from COVID-19. The sample was peripheral blood. The CDR3 DNA sequence: TGTGCCAGCAGTGACAGGGGTTGGAGCAATCAGCCCCAGCATTTT. Its translation is CASSDRGWSNQPQHF.